Each of the 14 T cell receptor beta chains below was sequenced from the same sample in a study of blood T cell repertoires in COVID-19. Method: immunoSEQ multiplex PCR; TCRdb's copy keeps in-frame clones and lacks some. The data show about 250,000 clones, 70% to 90% seen once. The specimen was PBMCs or T cells enriched from blood (not recorded which). The source is a man aged 40-49 years who had recovered from COVID-19.

The chain employs TRBV18 and TRBJ1-5; D may be TRBD1 (6 bases). The ends were cut back, 5 bases at V and 2 bases at J, with 16 bases in the middle. Germline V gene lookup returns CDR1 KGHSH and CDR2 LQKENI. This CDR3 comprises 16 residues. In nucleotides, the CDR3 is TGTGCCAGCTCAGAGTTACAGGGTCGCGGCAATCAGCCCCAGCATTTT. This gives the protein CASSELQGRGNQPQHF.

The chain uses TRBV5-1 and TRBJ1-2, with TRBD1 identical over 8 bases. CDR3 length equals 13 residues. Germline-derived CDR1 and CDR2 are SGHRS and YFSETQ. J lost 8 bases, V lost 4 bases, and 7 bases had no gene match. The CDR3 here is CASSQDRDGGYTF. CDR3 DNA: TGCGCCAGCAGCCAGGACAGGGATGGCGGCTACACCTTC.

This chain's CDR3 is CASSIQGANTEAFF. Written as DNA, the CDR3 is TGTGCCAGTAGTATTCAGGGGGCGAACACTGAAGCTTTCTTT. The rearrangement links TRBV19 to TRBJ1-1, with TRBD1 identical over 8 bases. Germline-derived CDR1 and CDR2 are LNHDA and SQIVND (reference sequence). V dropped 3 bases and J dropped 1; count of bases not matched to a gene: 1. The CDR3 is 14 residues long.

V and J are TRBV27 and TRBJ2-2; D uncertain. V lost 3 bases to trimming and J lost 8 bases, with 7 bases between them. The CDR3 spans 12 residues. The V gene's germline CDR1 is MNHEY and CDR2 SMNVEV (reference sequence). The DNA of the CDR3 is TGTGCCAGCAGTTTGATCCGGGGGGAGCTGTTTTTT. This translates into CASSLIRGELFF.

This chain joins TRBV6-5 and TRBJ1-2; tentatively, D is TRBD1 (5 bases). This CDR3 comprises 12 residues. Germline V CDR1 and CDR2: MNHEY, SVGAGI. Trimming removed 6 bases from V and 0 bases from J, with 5 bases in between. The CDR3 sequence: CASRTANYGYTF. The DNA for the CDR3 is TGTGCCAGCAGGACAGCTAACTATGGCTACACCTTC.

The chain recombines TRBV18 with TRBJ2-1; 9 positions match TRBD2. The germline CDR1 and CDR2 sequences are KGHSH and LQKENI. With 1 base clipped from V and 6 bases from J, the junction kept 10 bases outside the gene matches. This CDR3 is 17 amino acids long. The CDR3 nucleotides read TGTGCCAGCTCACCACGTGATGTAGCGGGAGTCCTCAATGAGCAGTTCTTC. This encodes CASSPRDVAGVLNEQFF.

CDR3 nucleotide sequence: TGTGCCAGCTCCGAGACAGGGCGCTACAATGAGCAGTTCTTC. Translation: CASSETGRYNEQFF. The J gene is TRBJ2-1, the V gene TRBV18; TRBD1 matches 7 bases. Trimming took 6 bases from V and 3 from J; bases not matched to a gene: 5. The CDR3 runs 14 residues. Germline assignment: CDR1 KGHSH and CDR2 LQKENI.

The genes are TRBV7-2 and TRBJ2-3; 9 nucleotides agree with TRBD1. The CDR3 loop spans 18 amino acids. Trimming cost V 5 bases and J 2 bases; bases outside gene matches: 14. Germline CDR1 and CDR2: SGHTA and FQGNSA. DNA for the CDR3: TGTGCCAGCAGCACAGGCCGATTACAGGGGGCAAACACAGATACGCAGTATTTT. Its translation is CASSTGRLQGANTDTQYF. Combining the CDR3 with reference TRBV7-2 and TRBJ2-3 gives the whole variable domain GAGVSQSPSNKVTEKGKDVELRCDPISGHTALYWYRQSLGQGLEFLIYFQGNSAPDKSGLPSDRFSAERTGGSVSTLTIQRTQQEDSAVYLCASSTGRLQGANTDTQYFGPGTRLTVL.

The V gene is TRBV18, the J gene TRBJ1-3; D not certain. There are 15 residues in the CDR3. Trimming shortened V by 3 bases and J by 7 bases, and 16 bases separated the two germline ends. Looked up from germline, CDR1 is KGHSH and CDR2 is LQKENI. CDR3 DNA: TGTGCCAGCTCACCCATCAAGTCTTACCGGAACACCATATATTTT. Amino acid sequence: CASSPIKSYRNTIYF.

The chain recombines TRBV23-1 with TRBJ2-1; D perhaps matches TRBD1 (6 bases). TRBV23-1 is identified as an open reading frame with a role that is uncertain. This CDR3 has 14 residues. The V and J ends lost 2 bases and 7 bases respectively, with 12 bases between them. The CDR3 is CASSQHRRGNEQFF. The DNA for the CDR3 is TGCGCCAGCAGTCAACACCGCAGGGGAAATGAGCAGTTCTTC.

This rearrangement joins TRBV25-1 to TRBJ2-5, with D possibly being TRBD1 (6 bases). Trimming shortened V by 7 bases and J by 4 bases, and 19 bases separated the two germline ends. The CDR3 totals 15 residues. Germline V lookup: CDR1 MGHDK, CDR2 SYGVNS. CDR3 DNA: TGTGCCAGCATGATAAGGACAGCCTGGGGAGAGACCCAGTACTTC. This sequence encodes CASMIRTAWGETQYF.

The chain links TRBV1 to TRBJ2-7; the table calls TRBD2, which could not be checked here. TRBV1 is deemed a pseudogene. This CDR3 contains 15 residues. This CDR3 reads CTSRPRDSGSNEQYF. CDR3 DNA: TGCACCAGCAGACCTCGAGATAGCGGGAGTAATGAGCAGTACTTC.

The chain couples TRBV28 to TRBJ2-4; 7 bases line up with TRBD2. Germline values: CDR1 MDHEN, CDR2 SYDVKM. The CDR3 length is 17 residues. Trimming took 6 bases from V and 3 from J; bases not matched to a gene: 14. In DNA, the CDR3 is TGTGCCAGCAGCTCCCCGTGGCTAGCGGCTAGCAAAAACATTCAGTACTTC. Translating it yields CASSSPWLAASKNIQYF.

The CDR3 region has the DNA TGTGCCAGTAATATCCTATCTGGGGCCAACGTCCTGACTTTC. The encoded protein is CASNILSGANVLTF. The genes are TRBV2 and TRBJ2-6, with D hard to call. This CDR3 region has 14 residues. The V end lost 9 bases, the J end lost 1 base, and 10 bases lay between the germline ends. Germline loops: CDR1 SNHLY, CDR2 FYNNEI.